Sequencing of this T cell receptor (beta chain) was carried out in a study of shared clonotypes between healthy human individuals. Study summary: Donors had three CD4 naive, three CD4 memory, two CD8 naive and one CD8 memory plate apiece. General study points: Sequencing of the sorted subsets was shown by rarefaction to be incomplete despite large depth. Naive CD4 clonotypes overlapped across several donors at roughly 5.1%.

Germline assignment: CDR1 LGHNA and CDR2 YNFKEQ. This CDR3 comprises 16 residues. The V gene end was trimmed by 0 bases and the J gene end by 7 bases; junction bases not matched to a gene: 8. Produced via immunoSEQ multiplex PCR; TCRdb's table is partial and in-frame only. In the table there are millions of clones, over 85% of which are singletons. This clone was counted between two and nine times. Its cognate antigen is unknown. The sequencing sample was made of naive CD4+ T cells sorted from blood. As to subset: CD45RA+ positively selected. This rearrangement joins TRBV4-2 to TRBJ1-5; 8 bases agree with TRBD1. The TCR was taken from a man younger than 35 in good health. CDR3 loop: CASSQDENRGAQPQHF. The CDR3 DNA follows: TGTGCCAGCAGCCAAGATGAGAACAGGGGGGCGCAGCCCCAGCATTTT.